This T cell receptor (beta chain) was retrieved from a study of blood T cell repertoires in COVID-19. Overall study: Both acute and convalescent COVID-19 samples were obtained from the United States, Italy and Spain.

In the study's own analysis: Amplified reference gene primers provided the basis for estimating nucleated cell counts. Profiled with immunoSEQ multiplex PCR; TCRdb holds only in-frame clones, not every one. D and trimming were read from the DNA, whereas the V and J calls and clone size are those reported in that table. Seen here are 90,000 to 120,000 clones, roughly nine tenths observed once, and the top ten hold approximately 6%. Trimming shortened V by 1 base and J by 5 bases, and 11 bases separated the two germline ends. Germline V gene sequence: CDR1 SGHDN, CDR2 FVKESK. The CDR3 is made up of 14 amino acids.

The source is a human donor in a cohort sampled during active COVID-19. The chain employs TRBV14 and TRBJ2-5, with a possible D match to TRBD2 (5 bases). Sequenced sample: peripheral blood. The CDR3 DNA sequence: TGTGCCAGCAGCCAAGTCGGGGTTTGGGAGACCCAGTACTTC. Amino acids: CASSQVGVWETQYF.